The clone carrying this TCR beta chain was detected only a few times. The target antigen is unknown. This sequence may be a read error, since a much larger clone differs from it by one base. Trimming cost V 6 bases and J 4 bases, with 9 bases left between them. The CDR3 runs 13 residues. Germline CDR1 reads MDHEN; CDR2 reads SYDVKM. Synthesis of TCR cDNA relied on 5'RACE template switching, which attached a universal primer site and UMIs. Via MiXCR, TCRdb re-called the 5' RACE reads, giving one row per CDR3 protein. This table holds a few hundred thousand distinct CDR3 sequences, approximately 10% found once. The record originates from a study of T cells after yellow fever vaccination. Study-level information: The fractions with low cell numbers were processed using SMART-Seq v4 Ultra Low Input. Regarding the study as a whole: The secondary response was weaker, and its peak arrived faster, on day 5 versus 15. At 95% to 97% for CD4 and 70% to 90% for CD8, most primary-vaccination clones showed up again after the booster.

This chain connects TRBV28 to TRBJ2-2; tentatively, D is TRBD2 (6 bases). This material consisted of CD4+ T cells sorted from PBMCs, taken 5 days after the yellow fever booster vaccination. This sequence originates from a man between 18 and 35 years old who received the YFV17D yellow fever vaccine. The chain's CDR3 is CASSRTITGELFF. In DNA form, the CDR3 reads TGTGCCAGCAGCCGGACTATCACCGGGGAGCTGTTTTTT.